This TCR beta chain was recorded in a study of cytotoxic CD8 clonotypes in ibrutinib-treated CLL. Findings of the study overall: The study found clonality rose at ibrutinib response, then fell toward baseline at progression. Treatment saw public clonotypes, which were uncommon, either contract or stay stable. At baseline, clonality was higher than in age-matched healthy donors and correlated with CD8+ counts.

Generated by immunoSEQ multiplex PCR, the TCRdb table keeps only in-frame clones and is missing some. This table has about 130,000 clones, 70% to 80% appearing once. Trimming stripped 5 bases from V and 3 bases from J, with 16 bases between. The germline gives CDR1 SGHRS, CDR2 YFSETQ. CDR3 length: 15 residues. As to this clone: Its antigen remains unknown.

The rearrangement joins TRBV5-1 to TRBJ2-3; possible D gene TRBD1, 6 bases. Here the sequenced sample was PBMCs, taken after 12 months of ibrutinib treatment. This receptor was identified in a human donor with chronic lymphocytic leukemia. CDR3: CASRVQGARTDTQYF. The CDR3 DNA reads as TGCGCCAGCAGAGTACAGGGCGCAAGGACAGATACGCAGTATTTT.